This T cell receptor beta chain derives from a study of T cell changes during pregnancy in multiple sclerosis. Germline V gene data show CDR1 as SGHAT and CDR2 as FQNNGV. V dropped 5 bases and J dropped 2 bases, with 13 bases sitting between them. The CDR3 length is 14 residues. Produced via immunoSEQ multiplex PCR; TCRdb's table is partial and in-frame only. The sample yields tens of thousands of clones, approximately 91% seen once. The sequencing used peripheral blood, collected after pregnancy. The chain joins TRBV11-2 to TRBJ2-7; D perhaps matches TRBD1 (6 bases). The sequence came from a female donor in good health, enrolled as a control in a pregnancy study. The CDR3 region is CASSPASGAYEQYF. CDR3 nucleotide sequence: TGTGCCAGCAGCCCTGCGTCAGGGGCCTACGAGCAGTACTTC.